This entry concerns a single TCR beta chain. The antigen remains undetermined. The authors ran a second PCR of 7 to 11 cycles using a sample-barcoded 5' primer and a J-beta primer mix. TCRdb reanalysed the 5' RACE reads using MiXCR and keeps one entry per CDR3 protein. The sample lists hundreds of thousands of distinct CDR3 sequences, approximately 65% occurring once. The entry originates in a study of blood T cells in healthy people across ages. Study results and limitations: Investigators treated diversity estimates from one million T cells as underestimates.

No fewer than 5.5 micrograms of total RNA were isolated from every sample. Germline V lookup: CDR1 SGHTA, CDR2 FQGNSA. This CDR3 comprises 17 residues. V gave up 1 base and J gave up 9 bases; unmatched junction bases: 12. The sequencing input was blood. The rearrangement joins TRBV7-2 to TRBJ2-1; TRBD1 matches at 10 bases. The receptor was isolated from a man in his thirties or forties in good health. This chain's CDR3 is CASSLGGGTGALSEQFF. CDR3 nucleotide sequence: TGTGCCAGCAGCTTAGGAGGTGGGACAGGGGCTTTAAGTGAGCAGTTCTTC. Together with reference TRBV7-2 and TRBJ2-1, the CDR3 gives the full variable domain: GAGVSQSPSNKVTEKGKDVELRCDPISGHTALYWYRQSLGQGLEFLIYFQGNSAPDKSGLPSDRFSAERTGGSVSTLTIQRTQQEDSAVYLCASSLGGGTGALSEQFFGPGTRLTVL.